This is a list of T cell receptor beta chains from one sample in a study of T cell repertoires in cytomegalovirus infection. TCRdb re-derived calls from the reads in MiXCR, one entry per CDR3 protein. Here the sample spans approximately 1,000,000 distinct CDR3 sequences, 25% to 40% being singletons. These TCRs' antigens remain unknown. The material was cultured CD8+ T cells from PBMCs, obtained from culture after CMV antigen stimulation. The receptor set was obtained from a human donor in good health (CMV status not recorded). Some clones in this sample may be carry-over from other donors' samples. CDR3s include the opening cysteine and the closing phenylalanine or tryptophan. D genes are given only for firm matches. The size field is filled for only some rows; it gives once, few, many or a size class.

TGCAGTGCTAGGCCACAGGGAATTAAAGAGACCCAGTACTTC,CSARPQGIKETQYF,-,TRBV20-1,few,TRBJ2-5
TGTGCCAGCAGCACGCCGGGACAGGGTTTCTCTGGAAACACCATATATTTT,CASSTPGQGFSGNTIYF,TRBD1,TRBV7-9,few,TRBJ1-3
TGCAGTGCTAGAGGTGCCTACTACGAGCAGTACTTC,CSARGAYYEQYF,-,TRBV20-1,-,TRBJ2-7
TGTGCCAGCAGCCCCTATACCACAGGGACCACAGATACGCAGTATTTT,CASSPYTTGTTDTQYF,-,TRBV14,-,TRBJ2-3
TGTGCCAGCAGCCTAGGAGACGGGACAGGGGGCATCGGGTATAATGAGCAGTTCTTC,CASSLGDGTGGIGYNEQFF,TRBD1,TRBV7-8,many,TRBJ2-1
TGTGCCAGCAGCCCGGATTCGGGGCTGACCGGGGAGCTGTTTTTT,CASSPDSGLTGELFF,-,TRBV6-4,many,TRBJ2-2
TGTGCCAGCAGCCTCCTGACTAGCAGACCTCCAGGAGATACGCAGTATTTT,CASSLLTSRPPGDTQYF,TRBD2,TRBV7-6,-,TRBJ2-3
TGTGCCAGCAGCTTAGCGGTGTGGGGAACCCAAGAGACCCAGTACTTC,CASSLAVWGTQETQYF,-,TRBV7-6,few,TRBJ2-5
TGTGCCAGCAGCAGGACAGGGAGAAGGTCCGGGGAGCTGTTTTTT,CASSRTGRRSGELFF,TRBD1,TRBV12-3/TRBV12-4,few,TRBJ2-2
TGCGCCAGCAGCCATCGGTTGCGGGGGGAGACCCAGTACTTC,CASSHRLRGETQYF,TRBD2,TRBV4-3,-,TRBJ2-5
TGTGCCAGCAGTCCGCTGACAGGGGGCTTAGATACGCAGTATTTT,CASSPLTGGLDTQYF,TRBD1,TRBV6-5,few,TRBJ2-3